This T cell receptor beta chain originates from a study of T-cell reconstitution after alpha-beta-depleted transplantation in children listed by TCRdb under 2016. Describing the broader study: T-cell immune reconstitution after TCRalphabeta/CD19-depleted allogeneic hematopoietic cell transplantation in children was quantitatively tracked in the study by means of TCR repertoire profiling. Overall study results and their limits: In some patients, the high TCRbeta diversity seen at day 60 was put down to recipient T cells and intrathymic progenitors that had survived conditioning. The apparently early recovery of alphabetaT-cell counts about two months after transplant reportedly depended on only several hundred rapidly expanded clones that came from non-depleted graft cells. Hyperexpanded clone frequencies declined over subsequent months; after one year, T-cell counts and TCRbeta diversity were mostly attributed to newly produced T cells.

The library was prepared using PCR. The sample was run on an Illumina HiSeq 2500. To normalize quantification of the TCRbeta repertoire, the TCR libraries were built with molecular barcoding that relied on unique molecular identifiers. TCRdb trimmed public reads at Q25 via fastp, called clones via MiXCR and kept in-frame beta chains. Duplicate CDR3 protein sequences are folded into a single record with the most common DNA and genes. This sample has about 980,000 distinct CDR3 sequences in its table, and around 30% of those were observed once. Under 30% of the sample rests with the top ten. Remarks on this clonotype: Its antigen target is currently unknown. Base qualities are not provided; no much larger clone lies one nucleotide away.

Here V drops 7 bases and J drops 9 bases, and the junction holds 6 bases not matched to any gene. Taken from the germline V gene, the CDR1 and CDR2 loops are MDHEN and SYDVKM. Including cysteine and phenylalanine, the CDR3 has 12 amino acids. Just CDR3 DNA is preserved here, 36 bases in frame from base 1. The treatment or condition label here, explained by the study, means: allogeneic hematopoietic cell transplantation with graft depleted of TCRalphabeta T cells and CD19 B cells. The transplant recipients were children given TCRalphabeta/CD19-depleted allogeneic hematopoietic cell grafts. The receptor was derived from a boy under three years old who had a stem cell transplant for SCID, so the T cells may come from the graft donor. The sample consisted of PBMCs, mostly from graft donor cells, taken 360 days after TCRalphabeta/CD19-depleted stem cell transplant. The sequence links TRBV28 to TRBJ2-4; the central 7 bases match TRBD1. In nucleotides, the sequence is TGTGCCAGCACCAAGACAGGGACCATTCAGTACTTC. It translates to CASTKTGTIQYF.